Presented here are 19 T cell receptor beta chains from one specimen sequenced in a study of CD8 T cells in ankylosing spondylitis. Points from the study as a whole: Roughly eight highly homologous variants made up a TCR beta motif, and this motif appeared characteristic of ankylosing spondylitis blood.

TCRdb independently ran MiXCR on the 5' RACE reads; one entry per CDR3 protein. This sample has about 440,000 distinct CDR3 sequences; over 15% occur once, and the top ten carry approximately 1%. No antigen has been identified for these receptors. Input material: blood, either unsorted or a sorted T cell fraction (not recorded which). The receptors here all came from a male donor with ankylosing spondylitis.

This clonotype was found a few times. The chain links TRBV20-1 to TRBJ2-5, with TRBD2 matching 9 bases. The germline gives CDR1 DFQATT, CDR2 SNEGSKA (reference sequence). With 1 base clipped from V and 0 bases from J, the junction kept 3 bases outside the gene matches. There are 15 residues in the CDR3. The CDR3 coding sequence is TGCAGTGCTAGAGGGGTAGCGGGGGACCAAGAGACCCAGTACTTC. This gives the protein CSARGVAGDQETQYF.

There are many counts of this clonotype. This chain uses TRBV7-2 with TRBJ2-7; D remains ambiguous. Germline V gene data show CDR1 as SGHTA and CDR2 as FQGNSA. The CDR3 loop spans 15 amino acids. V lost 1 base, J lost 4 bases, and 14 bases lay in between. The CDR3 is CASSLVFGEKYEQYF. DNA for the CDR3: TGTGCCAGCAGCTTAGTTTTCGGCGAAAAATACGAGCAGTACTTC.

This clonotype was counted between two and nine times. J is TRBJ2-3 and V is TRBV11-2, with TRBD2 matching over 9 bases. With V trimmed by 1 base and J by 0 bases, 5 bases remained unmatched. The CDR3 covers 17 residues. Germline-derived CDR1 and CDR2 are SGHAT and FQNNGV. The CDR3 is CASSLAPTSGSTDTQYF. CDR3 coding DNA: TGTGCCAGCAGCTTAGCCCCGACTAGCGGTAGCACAGATACGCAGTATTTT.

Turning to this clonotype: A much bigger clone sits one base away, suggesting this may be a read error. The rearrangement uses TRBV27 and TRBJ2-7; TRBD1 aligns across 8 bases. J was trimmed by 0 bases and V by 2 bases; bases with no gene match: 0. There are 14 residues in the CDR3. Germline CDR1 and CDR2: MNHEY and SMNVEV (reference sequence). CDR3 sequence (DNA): TGTGCCAGCAGTTTACAGGGGGCCTCCTACGAGCAGTACTTC. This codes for CASSLQGASYEQYF.

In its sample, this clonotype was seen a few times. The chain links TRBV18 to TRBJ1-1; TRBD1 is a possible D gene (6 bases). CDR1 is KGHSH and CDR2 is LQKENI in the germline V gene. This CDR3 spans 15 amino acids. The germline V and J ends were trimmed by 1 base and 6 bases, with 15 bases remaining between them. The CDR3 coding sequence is TGTGCCAGCTCACCACGGGGGCAGGGTAATGCTGAAGCTTTCTTT. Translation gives CASSPRGQGNAEAFF.

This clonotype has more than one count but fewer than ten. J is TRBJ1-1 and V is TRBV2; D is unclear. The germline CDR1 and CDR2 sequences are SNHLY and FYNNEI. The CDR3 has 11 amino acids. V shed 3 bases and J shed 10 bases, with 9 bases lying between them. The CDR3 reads CASSDGFPAFF. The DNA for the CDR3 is TGTGCCAGCAGTGATGGGTTCCCAGCTTTCTTT.

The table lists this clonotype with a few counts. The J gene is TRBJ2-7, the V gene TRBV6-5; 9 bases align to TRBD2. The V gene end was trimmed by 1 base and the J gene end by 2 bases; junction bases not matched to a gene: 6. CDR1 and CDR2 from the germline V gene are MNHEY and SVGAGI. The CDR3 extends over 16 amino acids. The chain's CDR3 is CASSYLSGGTTYEQYF. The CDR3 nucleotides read TGTGCCAGCAGTTACTTGAGCGGGGGGACAACCTACGAGCAGTACTTC.

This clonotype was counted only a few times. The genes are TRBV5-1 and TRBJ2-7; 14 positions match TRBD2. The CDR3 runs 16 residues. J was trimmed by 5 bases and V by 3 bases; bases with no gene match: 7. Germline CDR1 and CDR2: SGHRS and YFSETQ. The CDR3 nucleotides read TGCGCCAGCAGCTCCGGGACTAGCGGGAGTGTACACGAGCAGTACTTC. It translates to CASSSGTSGSVHEQYF.

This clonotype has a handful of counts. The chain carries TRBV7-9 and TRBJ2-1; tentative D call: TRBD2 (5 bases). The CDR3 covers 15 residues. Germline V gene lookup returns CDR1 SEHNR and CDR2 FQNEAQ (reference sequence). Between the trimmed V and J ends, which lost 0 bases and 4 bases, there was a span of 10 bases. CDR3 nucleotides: TGTGCCAGCAGCTTAGCCTCGGGGAAATACAATGAGCAGTTCTTC. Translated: CASSLASGKYNEQFF.

The CDR3 protein is CASSKTASSYNEQFF. CDR3 DNA sequence: TGTGCCAGCAGCAAGACAGCGTCTAGCTACAATGAGCAGTTCTTC. V is TRBV7-2 and J is TRBJ2-1; a weak D match, TRBD1 (5 bases). V was clipped by 5 bases and J by 3 bases, with 14 bases between them. The V gene's germline CDR1 is SGHTA and CDR2 FQGNSA. This CDR3 has 15 residues.

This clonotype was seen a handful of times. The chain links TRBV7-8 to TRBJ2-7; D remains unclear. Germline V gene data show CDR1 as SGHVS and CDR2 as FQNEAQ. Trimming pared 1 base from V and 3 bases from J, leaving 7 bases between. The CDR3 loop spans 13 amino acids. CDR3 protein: CASSLGVFYEQYF. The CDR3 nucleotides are TGTGCCAGCAGCTTAGGGGTGTTCTACGAGCAGTACTTC. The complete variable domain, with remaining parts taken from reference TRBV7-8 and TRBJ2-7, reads GAGVSQSPRYKVAKRGQDVALRCDPISGHVSLFWYQQALGQGPEFLTYFQNEAQLDKSGLPSDRFFAERPEGSVSTLKIQRTQQEDSAVYLCASSLGVFYEQYFGPGTRLTVT.

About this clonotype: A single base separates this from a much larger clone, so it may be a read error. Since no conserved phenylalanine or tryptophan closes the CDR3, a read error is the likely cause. CDR3 coding DNA: TGTGCCAGCAGCCGGGACAGGGGTTTGGCCGGGGAGCTGTTTTCT. This encodes CASSRDRGLAGELFS. This chain links TRBV3-1 with TRBJ2-2, with 10 bases identical to TRBD1. The CDR3 length is 15 residues. Germline trimming cut 4 bases from V and 6 bases from J; bases unmatched to any gene: 5. From germline, CDR1 is LGHDT and CDR2 YNNKEL (reference sequence).

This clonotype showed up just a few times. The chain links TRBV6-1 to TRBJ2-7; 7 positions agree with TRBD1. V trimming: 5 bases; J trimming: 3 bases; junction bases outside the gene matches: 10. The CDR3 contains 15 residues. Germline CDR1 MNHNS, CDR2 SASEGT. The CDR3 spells CASSPPGQHFYEQYF. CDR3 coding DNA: TGTGCCAGCAGTCCTCCGGGACAGCACTTCTACGAGCAGTACTTC.

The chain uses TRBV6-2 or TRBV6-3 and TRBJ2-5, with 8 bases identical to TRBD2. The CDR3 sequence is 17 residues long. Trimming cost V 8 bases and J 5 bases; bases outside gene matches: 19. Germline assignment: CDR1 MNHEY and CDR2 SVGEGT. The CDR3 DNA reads TGTGCCAGCTGCGCGGGGCGGGAGGCCAAAAGGAGGGAGACCCAGTACTTC. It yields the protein CASCAGREAKRRETQYF.

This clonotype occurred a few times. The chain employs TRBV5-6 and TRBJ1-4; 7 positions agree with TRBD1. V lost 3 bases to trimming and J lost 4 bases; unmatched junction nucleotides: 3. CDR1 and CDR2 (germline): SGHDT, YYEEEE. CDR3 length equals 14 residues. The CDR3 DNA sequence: TGTGCCAGCAGCTGGGGGACAGTTAATGAAAAACTGTTTTTT. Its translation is CASSWGTVNEKLFF.

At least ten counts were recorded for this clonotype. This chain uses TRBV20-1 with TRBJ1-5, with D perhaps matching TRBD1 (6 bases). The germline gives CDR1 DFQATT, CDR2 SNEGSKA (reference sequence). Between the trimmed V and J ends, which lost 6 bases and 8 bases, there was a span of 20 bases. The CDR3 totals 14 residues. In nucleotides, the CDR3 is TGCAGTGCCCAGAGGGGGGACACAAAGGAGCCCCAGCATTTT. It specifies CSAQRGDTKEPQHF.

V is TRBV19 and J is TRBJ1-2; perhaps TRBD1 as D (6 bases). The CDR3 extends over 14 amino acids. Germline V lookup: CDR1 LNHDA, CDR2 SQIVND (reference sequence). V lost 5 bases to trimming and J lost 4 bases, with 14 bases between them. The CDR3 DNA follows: TGTGCCAGTAGTCCGACAGGAATATTCTATGGCTACACCTTC. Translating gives CASSPTGIFYGYTF.

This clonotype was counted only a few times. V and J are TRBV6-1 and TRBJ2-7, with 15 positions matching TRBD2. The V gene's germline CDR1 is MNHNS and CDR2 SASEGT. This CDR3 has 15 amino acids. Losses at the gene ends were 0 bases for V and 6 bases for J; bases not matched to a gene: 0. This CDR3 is CASSEAGLAGGEQYF. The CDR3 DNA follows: TGTGCCAGCAGTGAAGCGGGACTAGCGGGAGGCGAGCAGTACTTC.

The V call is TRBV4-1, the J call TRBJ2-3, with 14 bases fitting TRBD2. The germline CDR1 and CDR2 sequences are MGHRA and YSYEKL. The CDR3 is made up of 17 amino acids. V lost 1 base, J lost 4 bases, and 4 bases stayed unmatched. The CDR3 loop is CASSQGLAGGPADTQYF. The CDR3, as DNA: TGCGCCAGCAGCCAAGGACTAGCGGGAGGGCCCGCAGATACGCAGTATTTT.